Listed below are T cell receptor beta chains from one sample, sequenced in a study of PD-L1 blockade in urothelial cancer. Clones were sequenced by immunoSEQ multiplex PCR, and TCRdb holds only the in-frame ones, with some missing. The table has more than 85,000 clones, around 87% seen once. The source material was PBMCs, sampled around atezolizumab (anti-PD-L1) treatment. Receptors originate from a man between 60 and 70 years old with urothelial cancer. CDR3s include the opening cysteine and the closing phenylalanine or tryptophan. A D gene is named only where the DNA matches it firmly. Clone size, where shown, is once, few, many, or a class for clones that have expanded.

NA	TRBJ2-1	NA	TRBV27	CASSLTERSSYNEQFF	TGTGCCAGCAGTCTCACGGAGCGGAGCTCCTACAATGAGCAGTTCTTC
TRBD1	TRBJ2-3	NA	TRBV28	CASSGQGDYHTQYF	TGTGCCAGCTCTGGGCAGGGGGATTATCATACGCAGTATTTT
NA	TRBJ2-3	NA	TRBV10-3	CAIKGQGSTDTQYF	TGTGCCATCAAAGGGCAGGGAAGCACAGATACGCAGTATTTT
TRBD1	TRBJ2-2	once	TRBV14	CASSTRTGNTGELFF	TGTGCCAGCAGCACTCGGACAGGGAATACCGGGGAGCTGTTTTTT
NA	TRBJ1-4	NA	TRBV7-9	CASSLKGGSEKLFF	TGTGCCAGCAGCTTAAAGGGAGGGAGTGAAAAACTGTTTTTT
TRBD1	TRBJ1-2	once	TRBV19	CASSKGQGGNYGYTF	TGTGCCAGTAGTAAAGGACAGGGGGGAAACTATGGCTACACCTTC
TRBD2	TRBJ2-1	NA	TRBV4-3	CASSQPPVGGGEQFF	TGCGCCAGCAGCCAACCACCCGTGGGGGGGGGTGAGCAGTTCTTC
NA	TRBJ1-4	NA	TRBV11-2	CASSREGTNEKLFF	TGTGCCAGCAGCCGGGAGGGCACTAATGAAAAACTGTTTTTT
TRBD1	TRBJ2-7	NA	TRBV4-1	CASSQRTGAYEQYF	TGCGCCAGCAGCCAGAGGACAGGGGCCTACGAGCAGTACTTC
TRBD2	TRBJ2-1	NA	TRBV5-8	CASSSGTSGRGSAEDEQFF	TGTGCCAGCAGCTCCGGGACTAGCGGGAGAGGGTCGGCCGAGGATGAGCAGTTCTTC
TRBD2	TRBJ2-5	few	TRBV9	CASSDLSAGEETQYF	TGTGCCAGCAGCGACTTATCAGCGGGAGAAGAGACCCAGTACTTC
NA	TRBJ2-7	once	TRBV21-1	CASSKTPKLAGYYEQYF	TGTGCCAGCAGCAAAACCCCGAAACTAGCGGGATACTACGAGCAGTACTTC
NA	TRBJ1-5	NA	TRBV7-2	CASSLSGNSNQPQHF	TGTGCCAGCAGCTTAAGCGGGAATAGCAATCAGCCCCAGCATTTT
TRBD2	TRBJ2-7	NA	TRBV5-6	CASSFPGLAGFYEQYF	TGTGCCAGCAGCTTCCCGGGACTAGCGGGTTTCTACGAGCAGTACTTC
TRBD2	TRBJ2-1	NA	TRBV4-2	CASSVSSGSYNEQFF	TGTGCCAGCAGCGTTAGCAGCGGGAGCTACAATGAGCAGTTCTTC
NA	TRBJ1-2	NA	TRBV29-1	CSVGSGGYGYTF	TGCAGCGTTGGGTCAGGTGGATATGGCTACACCTTC
NA	TRBJ2-7	NA	TRBV19	CASSRRRDSHYEQYF	TGTGCCAGTAGTCGCCGGAGGGATTCTCACTACGAGCAGTACTTC
NA	TRBJ1-1	NA	TRBV28	CASSLLAGKRTEAFF	TGTGCCAGCAGCCTATTGGCGGGGAAGAGGACTGAAGCTTTCTTT
TRBD1	TRBJ2-2	NA	TRBV4-1	CASSQLTGGREELFF	TGCGCCAGCAGCCAACTCACAGGGGGCCGGGAGGAGCTGTTTTTT
TRBD1	TRBJ2-5	NA	TRBV7-8	CASSLVQGALETQYF	TGTGCCAGCAGCTTAGTCCAGGGGGCTTTGGAGACCCAGTACTTC
NA	TRBJ1-1	few	TRBV2	CASTQGAVYNRFEAFF	TGTGCCAGCACTCAGGGCGCCGTCTATAATCGATTTGAAGCTTTCTTT
NA	TRBJ2-7	once	TRBV28	CASSSLQPYEQYF	TGTGCCAGCAGTTCACTCCAACCCTACGAGCAGTACTTC
TRBD2	TRBJ2-3	NA	TRBV10-3	CAISQRDAPGLQYF	TGTGCCATCAGTCAGCGGGACGCCCCAGGGTTGCAGTATTTT
NA	TRBJ1-5	once	TRBV6-5	CASSYSRHINQPQHF	TGTGCCAGCAGTTACTCGCGACATATCAATCAGCCCCAGCATTTT
TRBD2	TRBJ2-5	NA	TRBV27	CASSRGGNPQETQYF	TGTGCCAGCAGTCGGGGGGGGAACCCTCAAGAGACCCAGTACTTC
NA	TRBJ2-2	NA	TRBV11-2	CASSLGASDTGELFF	TGTGCCAGCAGCTTGGGGGCGAGTGACACCGGGGAGCTGTTTTTT
TRBD2	TRBJ2-7	NA	TRBV4-2	CASSQGTSYEQYF	TGTGCCAGCAGCCAAGGGACTAGCTACGAGCAGTACTTC
NA	TRBJ2-1	few	TRBV20-1	CSAYTQEQFF	TGCAGTGCTTATACACAAGAGCAGTTCTTC
TRBD2	TRBJ2-7	NA	TRBV7-2	CASSPTSGATHEQYF	TGTGCCAGCAGCCCGACTAGCGGGGCCACCCACGAGCAGTACTTC
TRBD2	TRBJ2-5	NA	TRBV11-2	CASSPPGRGEQETQYF	TGTGCCAGCAGCCCGCCCGGGCGGGGGGAGCAAGAGACCCAGTACTTC
TRBD2	TRBJ2-3	NA	TRBV7-3	CASALAGQDTQYF	TGTGCCAGCGCACTAGCGGGGCAGGATACGCAGTATTTT
NA	TRBJ2-7	NA	TRBV6-6	CASRTTGYEQYF	TGTGCCAGCAGAACTACAGGGTACGAGCAGTACTTC
TRBD2	TRBJ2-7	NA	TRBV18	CATETREAVQYF	TGTGCCACCGAGACACGGGAGGCGGTGCAGTACTTC
TRBD1	TRBJ2-7	NA	TRBV29-1	CSVEDRASSYEQYF	TGCAGCGTTGAGGACAGGGCCAGCTCCTACGAGCAGTACTTC
TRBD1	TRBJ1-3	NA	TRBV5-4	CASSLGGFGPVSGNTIYF	TGTGCCAGCAGCTTAGGGGGCTTCGGCCCCGTTTCTGGAAACACCATATATTTT
NA	TRBJ2-1	NA	TRBV7-9	CASSITKDNNEQFF	TGTGCCAGCAGCATAACTAAGGACAACAATGAGCAGTTCTTC
TRBD1	TRBJ2-1	NA	TRBV5-1	CASQSGTEIYNEQFF	TGCGCCAGTCAATCCGGGACAGAAATCTACAATGAGCAGTTCTTC
TRBD2	TRBJ2-7	NA	TRBV7-9	CASSLGRGANYEQYF	TGTGCCAGCAGCTTAGGGCGGGGGGCGAACTACGAGCAGTACTTC
TRBD2	TRBJ2-1	NA	TRBV4-2	CASSQVLLAGEGSYNEQFF	TGTGCCAGCAGCCAAGTTTTACTAGCGGGGGAAGGCTCCTACAATGAGCAGTTCTTC
TRBD2	TRBJ2-1	NA	TRBV7-2	CASIPSGVYNEQFF	TGTGCCAGCATCCCTAGCGGGGTCTACAATGAGCAGTTCTTC
NA	TRBJ1-1	NA	TRBV5-1	CASSLDRNTEAFF	TGCGCCAGCAGCCTAGATAGGAACACTGAAGCTTTCTTT
NA	TRBJ2-2	NA	TRBV7-9	CASSPWRGSNTGELFF	TGTGCCAGCAGCCCGTGGCGGGGCTCGAACACCGGGGAGCTGTTTTTT
NA	TRBJ1-4	NA	TRBV5-4	CASTEDRHNEKLFF	TGTGCCAGCACCGAAGACAGGCATAATGAAAAACTGTTTTTT
NA	TRBJ2-2	once	TRBV25-1	CASSEGQGNTGELFF	TGTGCCAGCAGTGAAGGGCAGGGGAACACCGGGGAGCTGTTTTTT
NA	TRBJ1-5	NA	TRBV27	CASTPWGKGDQPQHF	TGTGCCAGCACACCTTGGGGCAAGGGGGATCAGCCCCAGCATTTT
TRBD1	TRBJ1-1	NA	TRBV7-9	CASSFSAMAGGNTEAFF	TGTGCCAGCAGCTTCTCCGCTATGGCAGGGGGCAACACTGAAGCTTTCTTT
NA	TRBJ2-7	NA	TRBV28	CASQGIAYEQYF	TGTGCCAGTCAGGGGATCGCCTACGAGCAGTACTTC
NA	TRBJ2-7	NA	TRBV7-2	CASSLQKGLSEQYF	TGTGCCAGCAGCCTACAGAAGGGGTTAAGCGAGCAGTACTTC
NA	TRBJ2-7	NA	TRBV5-1	CASSLAASYEQYF	TGCGCCAGCAGCTTGGCCGCGAGTTACGAGCAGTACTTC
NA	TRBJ2-7	NA	TRBV19	CASSIKSGHSYEQYF	TGTGCCAGTAGTATCAAAAGCGGCCACTCCTACGAGCAGTACTTC
NA	TRBJ2-2	NA	TRBV27	CASSPHGTTNTGELFF	TGTGCCAGCAGTCCACACGGGACAACGAACACCGGGGAGCTGTTTTTT
NA	TRBJ2-7	NA	TRBV5-6	CASSLGRTVEQYF	TGTGCCAGCAGCTTGGGCCGGACAGTCGAGCAGTACTTC
NA	TRBJ2-1	NA	TRBV2	CASSDWGGENNEQFF	TGTGCCAGCAGTGATTGGGGCGGGGAAAACAATGAGCAGTTCTTC